This TCR beta chain was identified in a study of naive and memory T cell subsets. The study, taken as a whole, reports: TCR counts from RNA may reflect activation-linked expression changes. Naive repertoires, especially CD8, held a few larger clonotypes, possibly memory cells re-expressing CD45RA. TCR abundance followed a power law differing between naive and memory subsets.

V lost 7 bases to trimming and J lost 4 bases; unmatched junction nucleotides: 13. The V gene's germline CDR1 is SQVTM and CDR2 ANQGSEA. The CDR3 sequence is 14 residues long. Both TRBC1 and TRBC2 were covered by a beta constant-region primer of two equimolar oligonucleotides. The ligated cDNA underwent four PCR rounds using SP2 and nested alpha and beta constant-region primers. TCRdb itself ran the UMI-ligation and nested PCR reads through MiXCR, one entry per CDR3 protein. The sample has around 100,000 distinct CDR3 sequences, around 13% seen once; the top ten hold 2.5% to 3%. This clonotype was counted ten times or more. Its target is unknown.

The V gene is TRBV29-1, the J gene TRBJ2-7; 7 positions match TRBD2. Material: naive CD8+ T cells from blood. The source is a human donor in good health. The CDR3 region is CSAPGPGGPYEQYF. The CDR3 region has the DNA TGCAGCGCACCGGGACCGGGGGGTCCGTACGAGCAGTACTTC.